This TCR beta chain is drawn from a study of T cell responses to AZD1222 COVID-19 vaccine. Study information: Doses given second, at about 4 or about 12 weeks, were pooled. Study-level results: Seropositive at baseline were only a handful of AZD1222 recipients. CD4 TCRs associated with vaccination spanned spike, dominating at 160-218 and 743-854.

Details on this clone: Antigen unknown.

The assay was immunoSEQ multiplex PCR, and TCRdb's table has in-frame clones only and misses some. This sample yields 120,000 to 150,000 clones, of which under 95% are seen a single time; 5% belongs to the top ten. V dropped 3 bases and J dropped 7 bases, with 10 bases sitting between them. CDR3 length: 14 residues. The V gene's germline CDR1 is MNHEY and CDR2 SMNVEV (reference sequence). Sequencing was performed on peripheral blood, taken on day 0 of AZD1222 vaccination. The sequence derives from an adult in good health. This sequence joins TRBV27 and TRBJ1-6; the D gene is possibly TRBD1 (5 bases). In DNA form, the CDR3 reads TGTGCCAGCAGTTTCTCAACAGGAAATTCACCCCTCCACTTT. It is translated as CASSFSTGNSPLHF.